The rows below give T cell receptor beta chains drawn from one sample of a study of T cells in Graves' hyperthyroidism and ophthalmopathy. TCRdb recomputed calls from the multiplex PCR reads with MiXCR, one row per CDR3 protein. Among approximately 570,000 distinct CDR3 sequences listed, just under 20% were seen once. Material for sequencing was blood. The receptors were gathered from a man between 40 and 49 years old with Graves' ophthalmopathy. Each CDR3 is given with its conserved first and last residue. The D gene is left open where the match is weak. Some rows mark clone size as missing; the rest say once, few, many or name a class of expanded clone.

abundance,j_gene,v_gene,d_gene,CDR3aa,CDR3nt
once,TRBJ2-1,TRBV7-9,NA,CASSLVGVHNEQFF,TGTGCCAGCAGCTTGGTTGGTGTCCACAATGAGCAGTTCTTC
many,TRBJ1-1,TRBV5-1,NA,CASSFGGVNTEAFF,TGCGCCAGCAGCTTTGGTGGTGTGAACACTGAAGCTTTCTTT
few,TRBJ2-5,TRBV6-1,NA,CASSPPPRIATLQETQYF,TGTGCCAGCAGTCCCCCCCCCCGGATAGCCACTCTACAAGAGACCCAGTACTTC
NA,TRBJ2-1,TRBV6-2/TRBV6-3,TRBD2,CASSYAGTSGVYNEQFF,TGTGCCAGCAGTTACGCCGGGACTAGCGGGGTATACAATGAGCAGTTCTTC
NA,TRBJ2-2,TRBV5-1,NA,CASSFWASNTGELFF,TGCGCCAGCAGCTTCTGGGCGTCGAACACCGGGGAGCTGTTTTTT
few,TRBJ2-7,TRBV9,TRBD2,CASSVGTSATYEQYF,TGTGCCAGCAGCGTAGGGACTAGCGCTACCTACGAGCAGTACTTC
NA,TRBJ2-7,TRBV27,NA,CASSWAGEAYEQYF,TGTGCCAGCAGTTGGGCAGGGGAAGCGTACGAGCAGTACTTC
few,TRBJ2-7,TRBV3-1,NA,CASSQAYSYEQYF,TGTGCCAGCAGCCAAGCCTATTCCTACGAGCAGTACTTC
NA,TRBJ2-2,TRBV6-2/TRBV6-3,TRBD2,CASKLTRGSSGNTGELFF,TGTGCCAGCAAACTTACGAGAGGATCTAGCGGGAACACCGGGGAGCTGTTTTTT
NA,TRBJ1-1,TRBV20-1,NA,CRVPRVGGTEAFF,TGCAGGGTCCCTCGGGTGGGGGGCACTGAAGCTTTCTTT
NA,TRBJ2-5,TRBV5-1,TRBD2,CASRGRLAGLETQYF,TGCGCCAGCAGGGGTCGACTAGCGGGGTTAGAGACCCAGTACTTC
many,TRBJ2-7,TRBV6-5,TRBD1,CASKRQGMPYEQYF,TGTGCCAGCAAGAGACAGGGCATGCCCTACGAGCAGTACTTC
few,TRBJ2-1,TRBV7-3,TRBD2,CASSPLDSGYNEQFF,TGTGCCAGCAGCCCATTGGATAGCGGGTACAATGAGCAGTTCTTC
NA,TRBJ1-1,TRBV7-9,NA,CTSSLGGRTEAFF,TGTACCAGCAGCTTAGGTGGTCGGACTGAAGCTTTCTTT
few,TRBJ1-2,TRBV12-3/TRBV12-4,NA,CASSLDGNPHGYTF,TGTGCCAGCAGTTTAGACGGGAACCCACATGGCTACACCTTC
NA,TRBJ1-1,TRBV12-3/TRBV12-4,NA,CASSIGAFRTEAFF,TGTGCCAGCAGTATCGGGGCTTTCCGAACTGAAGCTTTCTTT
NA,TRBJ1-3,TRBV19,NA,CASSGTRGDGNTIYF,TGTGCCAGTAGTGGGACTCGTGGGGATGGAAACACCATATATTTT
many,TRBJ2-5,TRBV6-1,NA,CASSEGYQETQYF,TGTGCCAGCAGTGAAGGATATCAAGAGACCCAGTACTTC
few,TRBJ2-1,TRBV12-5,NA,CASGGPTPGVREQFF,TGTGCTAGTGGGGGCCCTACCCCTGGGGTTCGTGAGCAGTTCTTC
many,TRBJ2-3,TRBV7-2,NA,CASSLRGDVVGDTQYF,TGTGCCAGCAGCTTAAGGGGGGACGTAGTAGGCGATACGCAGTATTTT
many,TRBJ2-7,TRBV20-1,TRBD2,CSARPGYPSGGYEQYF,TGCAGTGCGCGGCCTGGCTACCCCAGCGGGGGCTACGAGCAGTACTTC
many,TRBJ1-1,TRBV28,NA,CASSLGRGPYTEAFF,TGTGCCAGCAGTTTAGGTAGGGGCCCGTACACTGAAGCTTTCTTT
many,TRBJ2-1,TRBV7-8,NA,CASSLGWGREQFF,TGTGCCAGCAGCTTAGGTTGGGGGAGGGAGCAGTTCTTC
few,TRBJ1-1,TRBV7-3,NA,CASSLREYTEAFF,TGTGCCAGCAGCTTAAGAGAGTACACTGAAGCTTTCTTT
NA,TRBJ2-3,TRBV28,TRBD1,CASRQGLSTDTQYF,TGTGCCAGCCGACAGGGTTTGTCCACAGATACGCAGTATTTT
few,TRBJ1-2,TRBV10-3,TRBD1,CAISARGYGYTF,TGTGCCATCAGCGCCAGGGGGTATGGCTACACCTTC
NA,TRBJ1-5,TRBV20-1,NA,CSARPDRTVRAQHF,TGCAGTGCTAGACCCGACAGAACCGTTCGGGCCCAGCATTTT
few,TRBJ2-1,TRBV4-1,NA,CASSQSGRGPRQFF,TGCGCCAGCAGCCAAAGTGGGCGAGGGCCGCGACAGTTCTTC
many,TRBJ1-5,TRBV6-1,NA,CASTDSLGNQPQHF,TGTGCCAGCACCGACAGTCTCGGCAATCAGCCCCAGCATTTT
NA,TRBJ2-5,TRBV7-2,TRBD2,CASSPLLAGGGRETQYF,TGTGCCAGCAGCCCGCTACTAGCGGGCGGCGGGAGGGAGACCCAGTACTTC
many,TRBJ1-1,TRBV30,NA,CAWSGRLQRGTEAFF,TGTGCCTGGAGTGGTAGACTACAAAGAGGGACTGAAGCTTTCTTT
NA,TRBJ1-1,TRBV9,NA,CASSVGGSWNTEAFF,TGTGCCAGCAGCGTAGGGGGCAGTTGGAACACTGAAGCTTTCTTT
NA,TRBJ2-7,TRBV25-1,NA,CASSDSRTAGLGEQYF,TGTGCCAGCAGTGACTCACGAACGGCCGGCTTGGGCGAGCAGTACTTC
NA,TRBJ2-5,TRBV12-3/TRBV12-4,NA,CASSLSASETQYF,TGTGCCAGCAGTTTGTCGGCAAGTGAGACCCAGTACTTC
NA,TRBJ1-4,TRBV5-5,NA,CASSSIAAQEKLFF,TGTGCCAGCAGCTCGATTGCGGCCCAAGAAAAACTGTTTTTT
NA,TRBJ2-3,TRBV30,TRBD2,CAWSATGGADTQYF,TGTGCCTGGAGTGCTACGGGAGGGGCAGATACGCAGTATTTT
many,TRBJ2-2,TRBV7-8,NA,CASSPEAVSGELFF,TGTGCCAGCAGCCCGGAAGCGGTATCCGGGGAGCTGTTTTTT
few,TRBJ2-3,TRBV20-1,NA,CSPRQGTSTDTQYF,TGCAGTCCCCGCCAGGGCACTAGCACAGATACGCAGTATTTT
many,TRBJ2-6,TRBV6-1,NA,CASRGLNSGANVLTF,TGTGCCAGCAGGGGACTGAACTCTGGGGCCAACGTCCTGACTTTC
many,TRBJ1-5,TRBV4-1,NA,CASSQEGPQPQHF,TGCGCCAGCAGCCAAGAGGGACCTCAGCCCCAGCATTTT
NA,TRBJ1-4,TRBV19,NA,CASSIWPPGTSYEKLFF,TGTGCCAGTAGTATATGGCCGCCTGGGACAAGCTATGAAAAACTGTTTTTT
NA,TRBJ1-2,TRBV5-1,NA,CASSLFPTPNYGYTF,TGCGCCAGCAGCTTGTTCCCCACCCCGAACTATGGCTACACCTTC
NA,TRBJ1-6,TRBV27,NA,CATDKEGNSPLHF,TGTGCCACCGATAAGGAGGGGAATTCACCCCTCCACTTT
many,TRBJ2-1,TRBV2,NA,CASSDWDASYNEQFF,TGTGCCAGCAGTGATTGGGACGCCTCCTACAATGAGCAGTTCTTC
few,TRBJ2-3,TRBV6-1,NA,CASSDMAFGTDTQYF,TGTGCCAGCAGTGACATGGCCTTTGGCACAGATACGCAGTATTTT
NA,TRBJ2-3,TRBV7-7,NA,CASSLLGADTQYF,TGTGCTAGCAGCCTCCTTGGGGCTGATACGCAGTATTTT
many,TRBJ2-3,TRBV7-2,TRBD2,CASSPGLAGEYTQYF,TGTGCCAGCAGCCCCGGACTAGCGGGAGAATATACGCAGTATTTT
many,TRBJ2-2,TRBV3-1,NA,CASTIHGELFF,TGTGCCAGCACTATTCACGGGGAGCTGTTTTTT
few,TRBJ2-4,TRBV20-1,TRBD1,CSASPSTGVNIQYF,TGCAGTGCTAGTCCCTCCACAGGGGTAAACATTCAGTACTTC
many,TRBJ1-5,TRBV30,NA,CAWSPDGTNQPQHF,TGTGCCTGGAGCCCGGACGGAACCAATCAGCCCCAGCATTTT